The 20 T cell receptor beta chains given below trace back to one sample, sequenced in a study of spatial heterogeneity in lung cancer. TCRdb fed the 5' RACE reads into MiXCR, producing one record per CDR3 protein. The sample records some 3,000 distinct CDR3 sequences, over 9.5% being singletons. Time point reported: sample taken at primary tumor resection. Whole RNA, which was extracted from tumor, nontumor lung tissue or frozen PBMC, was sequenced without any cell sorting. The sample was normal lung tissue next to the tumor, taken at surgery. The source of these receptors is a male donor with early-stage non-small cell lung cancer.

This clonotype qualifies as medium-sized. This rearrangement joins TRBV4-1 to TRBJ1-3; D is undetermined. The V gene lost 0 bases and the J gene lost 0 bases, with 6 bases spanning the gap. The CDR3 extends over 15 amino acids. Germline V gives CDR1 MGHRA, CDR2 YSYEKL. The CDR3 is CASSQEADSGNTIYF. The CDR3 bases are TGCGCCAGCAGCCAAGAGGCGGACTCTGGAAACACCATATATTTT.

In this sample, this clonotype turned up many times. V and J are TRBV14 and TRBJ1-5; D uncertain. This CDR3 spans 15 amino acids. Trimming removed 4 bases at V and 3 bases at J, with 13 bases between. Germline loops: CDR1 SGHDN, CDR2 FVKESK. DNA for the CDR3: TGTGCCAGCAGCCGGGGTTTAAGAACCAATCAGCCCCAGCATTTT. Translation gives CASSRGLRTNQPQHF.

This clonotype is medium-sized by share. V gene TRBV7-8 combines with J gene TRBJ2-7; TRBD1 matches at 7 bases. Germline CDR1 reads SGHVS; CDR2 reads FQNEAQ. V lost 1 base, J lost 4 bases, and 10 bases stayed unmatched. This CDR3 has 16 residues. The CDR3 region is CASSLVPGGGPYEQYF. CDR3 coding DNA: TGTGCCAGCAGCTTAGTACCAGGGGGTGGTCCGTACGAGCAGTACTTC.

This sequence joins TRBV19 and TRBJ1-1; D unclear. Germline V gives CDR1 LNHDA, CDR2 SQIVND (reference sequence). With 3 bases removed from V and 1 base from J, the gap between germline ends came to 9 bases. This CDR3 contains 14 residues. The CDR3 region has the DNA TGTGCCAGTAGTATCGGCAGTGCGAACACTGAAGCTTTCTTT. Amino acid sequence: CASSIGSANTEAFF. The variable domain in full, completed from reference TRBV19 and TRBJ1-1, reads DGGITQSPKYLFRKEGQNVTLSCEQNLNHDAMYWYRQDPGQGLRLIYYSQIVNDFQKGDIAEGYSVSREKKESFPLTVTSAQKNPTAFYLCASSIGSANTEAFFGQGTRLTVV.

This clonotype is termed medium-sized. The chain joins TRBV5-4 to TRBJ2-1; 10 bases map to TRBD2. CDR3 length: 15 residues. Looked up from germline, CDR1 is SGHNT and CDR2 is YYREEE (reference sequence). V was clipped by 4 bases and J by 7 bases; unmatched bases: 8. The CDR3 DNA sequence: TGTGCCAGCAGCCGTTCTAGCGGGAGATCGAATGAGCAGTTCTTC. Residues: CASSRSSGRSNEQFF.

By share, this clonotype counts as medium-sized. In nucleotides, the CDR3 is TGTGCCAGCAGTTTATCCCCGGGTGACTACGAGCAGTACTTC. Amino acids: CASSLSPGDYEQYF. This rearrangement joins TRBV27 to TRBJ2-7; unclear D gene. The germline V gene encodes CDR1 MNHEY and CDR2 SMNVEV (reference sequence). Trimming shortened V by 0 bases and J by 3 bases, and 9 bases separated the two germline ends. The CDR3 has 14 residues.

This clonotype is termed medium-sized. The gene calls are TRBV2 and TRBJ2-1; 8 positions agree with TRBD2. With 5 bases clipped from V and 9 bases from J, the junction kept 12 bases outside the gene matches. Per the germline V gene, CDR1 is SNHLY and CDR2 is FYNNEI. The CDR3 contains 15 residues. The CDR3 nucleotides read TGTGCCAGCAGTAGAAACGGGAGGGCCGAAGGTGAGCAGTTCTTC. Its translation: CASSRNGRAEGEQFF.

The V and J genes are TRBV4-1 and TRBJ2-5; TRBD1 agrees at 9 bases. CDR1 and CDR2 from the germline V gene are MGHRA and YSYEKL. The CDR3 consists of 15 residues. J was trimmed by 3 bases and V by 5 bases; bases with no gene match: 7. The CDR3 DNA reads as TGCGCCAGCAGCTCATTACAGGGGGCCAAAGAGACCCAGTACTTC. Protein sequence: CASSSLQGAKETQYF.

Relative to its sample, this clonotype is medium-sized (0.01 to 0.1%). J is TRBJ2-3 and V is TRBV12-3 or TRBV12-4; 9 nucleotides line up with TRBD2. V lost 7 bases and J lost 1; bases outside the gene matches: 6. The CDR3 covers 15 residues. The CDR3 protein is CASIKAGGGTDTQYF. CDR3 nucleotide sequence: TGTGCCAGCATCAAAGCGGGAGGCGGCACAGATACGCAGTATTTT.

This clonotype is judged medium-sized. The V call is TRBV12-3 or TRBV12-4, the J call TRBJ2-5, with D hard to call. V gave up 6 bases and J gave up 1 base, with 9 bases separating them. The length of the CDR3 is 13 residues. CDR3 protein: CASSPDLQETQYF. The CDR3 nucleotides are TGTGCCAGCAGCCCCGACCTCCAAGAGACCCAGTACTTC.

This clonotype was recorded a few times. The gene calls are TRBV5-5 and TRBJ1-1; D call uncertain. Trimming took 0 bases from V and 0 from J, leaving 12 bases between them. CDR1 and CDR2 (germline): SGHKS, YYEKEE (reference sequence). This CDR3 spans 16 amino acids. The CDR3 here is CASSLGTARMNTEAFF. CDR3 in DNA: TGTGCCAGCAGCTTGGGTACAGCTCGGATGAACACTGAAGCTTTCTTT.

Ten or more counts support this clonotype. The chain is built from TRBV12-3 or TRBV12-4 and TRBJ2-3; TRBD2 aligns across 7 bases. The ends lost 3 bases at V and 8 bases at J; junction bases unmatched: 5. This CDR3 has 13 amino acids. The CDR3 sequence is CASSLGGEGTQYF. Written as DNA, the CDR3 is TGTGCCAGCAGTTTGGGCGGGGAGGGTACGCAGTATTTT.

By its share, this clonotype is medium-sized. This sequence joins TRBV20-1 and TRBJ2-3; 8 bases map to TRBD2. The CDR3 is 13 residues long. V lost 2 bases and J lost 3; bases outside the gene matches: 1. Per germline, CDR1 DFQATT and CDR2 SNEGSKA (reference sequence). The CDR3 DNA follows: TGCAGTGCTAGAAGCGGGAGAACAGATACGCAGTATTTT. It is translated as CSARSGRTDTQYF.

This chain connects TRBV6-6 to TRBJ2-2; possibly TRBD2 for D (5 bases). Trimming left V 6 bases short and J 8 bases short, with 22 bases between. CDR3 length: 16 amino acids. The V gene's germline CDR1 is MNHNY and CDR2 SVGAGI (reference sequence). The CDR3 sequence is CASSTRGSRREGELFF. The DNA for the CDR3 is TGTGCCAGCAGCACCCGCGGCTCGCGTAGGGAGGGGGAGCTGTTTTTT.

This clonotype rates as large. The V call is TRBV18, the J call TRBJ1-1, with 7 nucleotides matching TRBD1. Germline V gene lookup returns CDR1 KGHSH and CDR2 LQKENI. The ends lost 4 bases at V and 6 bases at J; junction bases unmatched: 5. The CDR3 extends over 13 amino acids. For the CDR3, the DNA is TGTGCCAGCTCACAGGACAGGAGCGCTGAAGCTTTCTTT. Translating gives CASSQDRSAEAFF. Full variable domain (rest looked up from reference TRBV18 and TRBJ1-1): NAGVMQNPRHLVRRRGQEARLRCSPMKGHSHVYWYRQLPEEGLKFMVYLQKENIIDESGMPKERFSAEFPKEGPSILRIQQVVRGDSAAYFCASSQDRSAEAFFGQGTRLTVV.

This clonotype is medium-sized. The CDR3 bases are TGTGCCAGCAGCGTACAGGACAGGACCTACAATGAGCAGTTCTTC. Its translation: CASSVQDRTYNEQFF. The V gene is TRBV9, the J gene TRBJ2-1, with 7 bases lining up with TRBD1. Germline loops: CDR1 SGDLS, CDR2 YYNGEE. V dropped 1 base and J dropped 2; count of bases not matched to a gene: 3. This CDR3 has 15 amino acids.

By sample fraction, this clonotype is medium-sized. The CDR3 protein is CSARIQEDEQFF. The CDR3, as DNA: TGCAGTGCCAGGATCCAGGAAGATGAGCAGTTCTTC. The chain is built from TRBV20-1 and TRBJ2-1; no definite D call. With 6 bases removed from V and 8 bases from J, the gap between germline ends came to 14 bases. CDR3 length: 12 residues. Germline values: CDR1 DFQATT, CDR2 SNEGSKA (reference sequence).

The chain has TRBV12-3 or TRBV12-4 and TRBJ2-3; D unresolved. Deletions cut 1 base from V and 2 bases from J, with 4 bases between. The CDR3 runs 13 residues. CDR3 nucleotides: TGTGCCAGCAGTTTAGGGTACACAGATACGCAGTATTTT. This encodes CASSLGYTDTQYF.

Sample share makes this clonotype medium-sized. The J gene is TRBJ2-7, the V gene TRBV6-5, with a weak D call TRBD2 (6 bases). This CDR3 region has 13 residues. V was clipped by 3 bases and J by 2 bases, with 8 bases between them. Germline V gives CDR1 MNHEY, CDR2 SVGAGI. Written as DNA, the CDR3 is TGTGCCAGCAGTTATCCGGGGGCCTACGAGCAGTACTTC. Amino acids: CASSYPGAYEQYF.

This clonotype is large (0.1 to 1%). The chain carries TRBV10-3 and TRBJ2-1, with D unresolved. Germline values: CDR1 ENHRY, CDR2 SYGVKD. This CDR3 has 14 residues. With 3 bases removed from V and 4 bases from J, the gap between germline ends came to 10 bases. Here the CDR3 reads CAISDPSRYNEQFF. DNA for the CDR3: TGTGCCATCAGTGACCCAAGCCGTTACAATGAGCAGTTCTTC.